Below are 20 T cell receptor beta chains sequenced from a single sample in a study of T cells after posttransplantation cyclophosphamide. Clones were read by immunoSEQ multiplex PCR, and TCRdb kept only the in-frame ones, dropping some. Among 15,000 or so clones listed, around 73% were seen once. Busulfan-fludarabine conditioning, marrow transplant, and cyclophosphamide on days +3 and +4 were administered. Sample: CD8+ T cells sorted from PBMCs, taken roughly 250 weeks after a stem cell transplant with posttransplant cyclophosphamide. The receptors shown here come from a female patient aged 35-55 years who received an allogeneic stem cell transplant from a related donor, was CMV-positive, and had no GVHD. The T cells may partly be graft donor cells.

As for this clone: The junction does not match germline at one end; this may be a read error. CDR3 DNA: TGTGCCAGCAGCTTAGAAGCAGGGAACATCGGGGAGCTGTTTTTT. Its protein is CASSLEAGNIGELFF. The genes are TRBV7-6 and TRBJ2-2; D is possibly TRBD1 (5 bases). Germline CDR1 and CDR2: SGHVS and FNYEAQ. This CDR3 has 15 residues.

V is TRBV27 and J is TRBJ1-1, with a weak D call TRBD1 (6 bases). The CDR3 length is 16 residues. V was trimmed by 2 bases and J by 5 bases, leaving 18 bases between them. Looked up from germline, CDR1 is MNHEY and CDR2 is SMNVEV (reference sequence). DNA of the CDR3: TGTGCCAGCAGTTTAGGCCCGAGACAGGAAAAAACTGAAGCTTTCTTT. This translates into CASSLGPRQEKTEAFF.

The chain joins TRBV7-6 to TRBJ1-2, with D hard to call. The V end was cut by 5 bases, the J end by 0 bases, with 13 bases between. Germline CDR1 and CDR2: SGHVS and FNYEAQ. This CDR3 spans 15 amino acids. The chain's CDR3 is CASSPAGGANYGYTF. The CDR3 coding sequence is TGTGCCAGCAGCCCTGCCGGCGGAGCTAACTATGGCTACACCTTC.

This clone is a singleton in its sample. The V and J genes are TRBV7-8 and TRBJ2-1; unclear D gene. Germline V gives CDR1 SGHVS, CDR2 FQNEAQ. The CDR3 has 13 amino acids. Trimming took off 4 bases at V and 9 bases at J, with 13 bases between the two ends. DNA of the CDR3: TGTGCCAGCAGCTCTAGACTCAAAGGTGAGCAGTTCTTC. Translated: CASSSRLKGEQFF.

V and J are TRBV25-1 and TRBJ2-7; 11 bases agree with TRBD2. Germline CDR1 and CDR2: MGHDK and SYGVNS. J was trimmed by 1 base and V by 2 bases; bases with no gene match: 4. The CDR3 runs to 16 residues. CDR3 loop: CASSETLAGGSYEQYF. Written as DNA, the CDR3 is TGTGCCAGCAGTGAAACGCTAGCGGGGGGTTCCTACGAGCAGTACTTC.

The chain employs TRBV11-2 and TRBJ2-7; 9 nucleotides line up with TRBD1. The CDR3 is made up of 14 amino acids. J lost 5 bases, V lost 5 bases, and 7 bases had no gene match. Per the germline V gene, CDR1 is SGHAT and CDR2 is FQNNGV. The CDR3 coding sequence is TGTGCCAGCAGCGGCCGGGACAGGGCCCACGAGCAGTACTTC. Translation gives CASSGRDRAHEQYF.

The J gene is TRBJ2-7, the V gene TRBV7-9, with TRBD1 matching over 9 bases. Germline lookup yields CDR1 SEHNR and CDR2 FQNEAQ (reference sequence). With 4 bases clipped from V and 2 bases from J, the junction kept 6 bases outside the gene matches. The CDR3 is 15 amino acids. The CDR3 DNA is TGTGCCAGCAGCTCCCCGGACAGGGGTACCTACGAGCAGTACTTC. Its protein product is CASSSPDRGTYEQYF.

This clone was counted only a few times. V usage is TRBV7-7 and J usage is TRBJ2-5; 14 bases fit TRBD2. V was clipped by 4 bases and J by 1 base; unmatched bases: 5. Per germline, CDR1 SSHAT and CDR2 FNYEAQ (reference sequence). The CDR3 is 17 amino acids. The CDR3, as DNA: TGTGCCAGCAGCTCGGGACTAGCGGGGGCGCTCCAAGAGACCCAGTACTTC. This gives the protein CASSSGLAGALQETQYF.

The chain joins TRBV29-1 to TRBJ2-1; D gene ambiguous. This CDR3 has 13 amino acids. Trimming shortened V by 4 bases and J by 0 bases, and 7 bases separated the two germline ends. The germline CDR1 and CDR2 sequences are SQVTM and ANQGSEA. Here the CDR3 reads CSVARSSYNEQFF. Here the CDR3 DNA reads TGCAGCGTTGCTCGGAGCTCCTACAATGAGCAGTTCTTC.

This chain connects TRBV7-9 to TRBJ2-2; TRBD1 is a possible D gene (5 bases). Germline V gene lookup returns CDR1 SEHNR and CDR2 FQNEAQ (reference sequence). The length of the CDR3 is 14 residues. Trimming cost V 5 bases and J 5 bases, with 12 bases left between them. CDR3 nucleotides: TGTGCCAGCAGCAACGGACAATTTACCGGGGAGCTGTTTTTT. This sequence encodes CASSNGQFTGELFF.

The J gene is TRBJ2-5, the V gene TRBV5-1, with 7 bases that match TRBD1. With the DNA end fitting TRBJ2-7 better, the J assignment may be wrong. Germline loops: CDR1 SGHRS, CDR2 YFSETQ. There are 14 residues in the CDR3. This CDR3 reads CASSLGTDFYEQYF. In nucleotides, the CDR3 is TGCGCCAGCAGCTTAGGGACAGATTTCTACGAGCAGTACTTC.

The chain couples TRBV5-1 to TRBJ2-7; TRBD1 matches at 7 bases. This CDR3 region has 14 residues. Germline V CDR1 and CDR2: SGHRS, YFSETQ. The V gene end was trimmed by 4 bases and the J gene end by 0 bases; junction bases not matched to a gene: 4. The CDR3, as DNA: TGCGCCAGCAGCGAGACAGGGAACTCCTACGAGCAGTACTTC. Amino acids: CASSETGNSYEQYF.

The chain carries TRBV19 and TRBJ2-1, with 11 positions matching TRBD1. Germline lookup yields CDR1 LNHDA and CDR2 SQIVND (reference sequence). This CDR3 comprises 15 residues. V lost 3 bases and J lost 4; bases outside the gene matches: 2. Written as DNA, the CDR3 is TGTGCCAGTAGTATGGACAGGGGGCTTTACAATGAGCAGTTCTTC. It codes for CASSMDRGLYNEQFF.

The chain employs TRBV29-1 and TRBJ2-1; 8 bases align to TRBD1. This CDR3 spans 13 amino acids. V shed 6 bases, J shed 1 base, and the junction held 2 bases outside the gene matches. CDR1 is SQVTM, CDR2 ANQGSEA, per germline. The CDR3 DNA reads TGCAGCGTGGACAGGGAGTCCTACAATGAGCAGTTCTTC. Amino acid sequence: CSVDRESYNEQFF.

Only a few counts were recorded for this clone. Because the CDR3 is missing its conserved closing phenylalanine or tryptophan, this is likely a read error. The DNA is left out, because the CDR3 cannot be placed on it with certainty; the CDR3 is given as TCRdb lists it. The chain combines TRBV11-3 with TRBJ2-7; TRBD2 is the table's D call, not checked against the DNA. The CDR3 adds up to 9 amino acids, both ends counted. Germline V gene data show CDR1 as SGHNT and CDR2 as YENEEA. CDR3: CASSLDPVY.

V and J are TRBV6-5 and TRBJ2-1; D perhaps matches TRBD1 (6 bases). The CDR3 is 15 residues long. Trimming took off 6 bases at V and 0 bases at J, with 12 bases between the two ends. Germline V CDR1 and CDR2: MNHEY, SVGAGI. This chain's CDR3 is CASSPDRSSYNEQFF. Written as DNA, the CDR3 is TGTGCCAGCAGCCCAGACAGGAGCTCCTACAATGAGCAGTTCTTC.

Only one count was recorded for this clone. The J gene is TRBJ1-6, the V gene TRBV10-3; TRBD1 matches 10 bases. The ends lost 10 bases at V and 0 bases at J; junction bases unmatched: 15. The CDR3 spans 19 residues. Germline V gives CDR1 ENHRY, CDR2 SYGVKD. The CDR3 coding sequence is TGTGCCACTGGGGACAGGGGAAGGTCCCCTAGCTCCTATAATTCACCCCTCCACTTT. This translates into CATGDRGRSPSSYNSPLHF.

CDR3 nucleotide sequence: TGTGCCAGCAGGGGGACAGGGTCTACAACTAATGAAAAACTGTTTTTT. This translates into CASRGTGSTTNEKLFF. The rearrangement joins TRBV2 to TRBJ1-4; 9 positions agree with TRBD1. This CDR3 comprises 16 residues. V lost 6 bases to trimming and J lost 0 bases; unmatched junction nucleotides: 5. CDR1 is SNHLY and CDR2 is FYNNEI in the germline V gene.

In its sample, this clone was seen a few times. J is TRBJ2-7 and V is TRBV5-1; D may be TRBD1 (5 bases). Germline CDR1 SGHRS, CDR2 YFSETQ. V was shortened by 0 bases and J by 5 bases, with 15 bases between the two germline ends. This CDR3 spans 15 amino acids. The CDR3 sequence is CASSLGDSLNNEQYF. The CDR3 DNA is TGCGCCAGCAGCTTGGGTGACAGCTTGAACAACGAGCAGTACTTC.

The chain has TRBV9 and TRBJ2-7; 7 nucleotides match TRBD2. Germline-derived CDR1 and CDR2 are SGDLS and YYNGEE. The V gene end was trimmed by 4 bases and the J gene end by 3 bases; junction bases not matched to a gene: 7. The CDR3 is made up of 14 amino acids. CDR3 nucleotides: TGTGCCAGCAGCAGCGGGGCCGGGAACTACGAGCAGTACTTC. Translated: CASSSGAGNYEQYF.